The subject of this entry is one T cell receptor (beta chain). The source of the sample is a study of shared T cell receptors in the human thymus. Data came from immunoSEQ multiplex PCR; TCRdb stores just in-frame clones and leaves some out. Seen here are 700,000 to 750,000 clones, 80% to 90% observed once, and the top ten hold about 0.0098%. The same specimen was also included in a second study, on human thymus T cells. As that report states: Finnish infants who were healthy and having corrective surgery for congenital heart defects made up the donors. Resections removed during corrective heart surgery provided the thymus tissue used.

The sequenced sample consisted of thymocytes. This TCR came from a girl under three years old with a congenital heart defect.

DNA for the CDR3: TGTGCCAGCAATGTGGGGCACCACACCGGGGAGCTGTTTTTT. The encoded protein is CASNVGHHTGELFF. The chain links TRBV28 to TRBJ2-2, with TRBD1 as a possible D gene (5 bases). The V and J ends lost 7 bases and 3 bases respectively, with 12 bases between them. The CDR3 contains 14 residues. CDR1 MDHEN and CDR2 SYDVKM come from the germline V gene. The full variable domain, completed using reference TRBV28 and TRBJ2-2, is DVKVTQSSRYLVKRTGEKVFLECVQDMDHENMFWYRQDPGLGLRLIYFSYDVKMKEKGDIPEGYSVSREKKERFSLILESASTNQTSMYLCASNVGHHTGELFFGEGSRLTVL.